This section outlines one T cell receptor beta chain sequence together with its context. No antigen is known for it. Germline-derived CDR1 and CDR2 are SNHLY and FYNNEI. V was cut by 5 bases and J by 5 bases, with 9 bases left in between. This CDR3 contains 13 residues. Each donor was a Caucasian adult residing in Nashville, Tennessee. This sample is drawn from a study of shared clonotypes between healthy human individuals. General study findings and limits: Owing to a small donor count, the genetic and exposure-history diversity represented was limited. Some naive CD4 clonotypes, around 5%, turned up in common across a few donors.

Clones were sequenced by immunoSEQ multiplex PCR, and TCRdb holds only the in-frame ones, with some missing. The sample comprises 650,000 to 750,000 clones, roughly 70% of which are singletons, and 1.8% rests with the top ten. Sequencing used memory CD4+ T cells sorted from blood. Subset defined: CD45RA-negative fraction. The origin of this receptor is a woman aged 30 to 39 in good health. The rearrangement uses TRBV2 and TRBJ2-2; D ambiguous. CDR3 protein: CASSRVITGELFF. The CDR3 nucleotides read TGTGCCAGCAGTCGGGTAATAACCGGGGAGCTGTTTTTT. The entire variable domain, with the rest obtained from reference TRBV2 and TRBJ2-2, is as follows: EPEVTQTPSHQVTQMGQEVILRCVPISNHLYFYWYRQILGQKVEFLVSFYNNEISEKSEIFDDQFSVERPDGSNFTLKIRSTKLEDSAMYFCASSRVITGELFFGEGSRLTVL.